This TCR beta chain comes out of a study of T-cell reconstitution after alpha-beta-depleted transplantation in children. In this sample, this clonotype turned up a few times. Its antigen is undetermined. Study results and limitations: T-cell numbers and diversity, one year after transplant, stemmed largely from T cells that were newly produced.

The germline CDR1 and CDR2 sequences are SGDLS and YYNGEE. V lost 0 bases and J 0 bases, leaving 16 bases between the germline ends. The length of the CDR3 is 17 residues. During its preparation, the TCRbeta library received unique molecular identifiers. TCRdb recomputed calls from the PCR reads with MiXCR, one row per CDR3 protein. Here the sample spans roughly 120,000 distinct CDR3 sequences, more than 20% being singletons. The sample consisted of PBMCs, mostly from graft donor cells, taken 180 days after TCRalphabeta/CD19-depleted stem cell transplant. The sequence was obtained from a male patient aged 2-9 years who had a stem cell transplant for chronic granulomatous disease, so the T cells may come from the graft donor. The chain links TRBV9 to TRBJ2-7; D is perhaps TRBD1 (6 bases). The CDR3 is CASSVVEGQWSSYEQYF. The CDR3 coding sequence is TGTGCCAGCAGCGTAGTAGAAGGACAGTGGAGCTCCTACGAGCAGTACTTC.